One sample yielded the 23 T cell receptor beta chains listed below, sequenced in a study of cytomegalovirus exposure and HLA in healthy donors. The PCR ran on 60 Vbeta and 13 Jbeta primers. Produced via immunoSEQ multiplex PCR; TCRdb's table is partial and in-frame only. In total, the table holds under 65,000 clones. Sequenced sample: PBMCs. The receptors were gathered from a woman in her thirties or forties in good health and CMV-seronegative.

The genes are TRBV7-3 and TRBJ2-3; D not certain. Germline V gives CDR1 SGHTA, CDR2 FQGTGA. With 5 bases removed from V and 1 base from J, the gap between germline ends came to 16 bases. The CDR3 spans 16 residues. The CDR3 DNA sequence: TGTGCCAGCAGCCCCCTAGAGGAGACTGGCACAGATACGCAGTATTTT. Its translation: CASSPLEETGTDTQYF.

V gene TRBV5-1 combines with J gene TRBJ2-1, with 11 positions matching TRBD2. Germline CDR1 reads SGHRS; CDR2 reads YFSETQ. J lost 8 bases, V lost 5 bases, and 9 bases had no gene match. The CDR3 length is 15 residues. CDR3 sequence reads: CASSRTTSGTDEQFF. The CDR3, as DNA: TGCGCCAGCAGTAGGACGACTAGCGGGACCGATGAGCAGTTCTTC.

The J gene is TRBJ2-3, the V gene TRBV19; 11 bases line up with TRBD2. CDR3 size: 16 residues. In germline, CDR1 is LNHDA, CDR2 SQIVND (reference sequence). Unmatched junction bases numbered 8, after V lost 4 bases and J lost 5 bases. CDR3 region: CASSRTSGSHGDTQYF. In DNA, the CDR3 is TGTGCCAGTAGTAGAACTAGCGGGAGCCACGGAGATACGCAGTATTTT.

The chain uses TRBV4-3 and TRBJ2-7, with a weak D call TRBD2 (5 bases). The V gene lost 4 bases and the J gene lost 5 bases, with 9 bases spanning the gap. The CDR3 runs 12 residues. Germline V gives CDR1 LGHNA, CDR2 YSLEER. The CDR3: CASSREGHEQYF. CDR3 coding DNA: TGCGCCAGCAGCCGCGAGGGCCACGAGCAGTACTTC.

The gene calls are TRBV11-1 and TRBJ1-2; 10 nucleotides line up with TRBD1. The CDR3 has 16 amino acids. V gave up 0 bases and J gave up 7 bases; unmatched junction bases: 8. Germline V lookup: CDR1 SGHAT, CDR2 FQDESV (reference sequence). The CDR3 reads CASSLAPRQGAGGYTF. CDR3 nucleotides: TGTGCCAGCAGCTTAGCCCCCCGACAGGGGGCAGGTGGCTACACCTTC.

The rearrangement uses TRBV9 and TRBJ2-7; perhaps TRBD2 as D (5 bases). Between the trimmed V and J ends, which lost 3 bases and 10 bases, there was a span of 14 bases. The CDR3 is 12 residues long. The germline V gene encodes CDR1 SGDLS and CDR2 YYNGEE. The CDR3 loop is CASSGLGRTQYF. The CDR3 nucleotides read TGTGCCAGCAGCGGCCTCGGTCGGACTCAGTACTTC.

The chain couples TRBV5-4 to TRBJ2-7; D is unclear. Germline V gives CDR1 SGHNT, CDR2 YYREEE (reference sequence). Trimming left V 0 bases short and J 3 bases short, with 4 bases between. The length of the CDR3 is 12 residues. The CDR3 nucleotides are TGTGCCAGCAGCTTGGACTACTACGAGCAGTACTTC. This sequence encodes CASSLDYYEQYF.

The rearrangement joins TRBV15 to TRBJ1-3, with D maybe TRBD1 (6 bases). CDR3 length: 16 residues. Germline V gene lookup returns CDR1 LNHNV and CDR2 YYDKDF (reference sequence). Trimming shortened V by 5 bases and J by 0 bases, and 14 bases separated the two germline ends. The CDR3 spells CATSHKTGLSGNTIYF. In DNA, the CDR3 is TGTGCCACCAGCCATAAGACAGGCCTCTCTGGAAACACCATATATTTT.

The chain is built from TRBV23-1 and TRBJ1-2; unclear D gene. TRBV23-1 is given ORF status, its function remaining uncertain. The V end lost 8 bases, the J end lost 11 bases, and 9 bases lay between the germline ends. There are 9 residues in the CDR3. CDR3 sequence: CASGQWYTF. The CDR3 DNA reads TGCGCCAGCGGGCAGTGGTACACCTTC.

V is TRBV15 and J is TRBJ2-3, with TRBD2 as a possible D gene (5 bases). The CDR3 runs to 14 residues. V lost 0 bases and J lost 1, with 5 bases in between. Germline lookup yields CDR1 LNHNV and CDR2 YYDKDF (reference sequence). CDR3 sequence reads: CATSRERGTDTQYF. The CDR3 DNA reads TGTGCCACCAGCAGAGAGCGGGGCACAGATACGCAGTATTTT.

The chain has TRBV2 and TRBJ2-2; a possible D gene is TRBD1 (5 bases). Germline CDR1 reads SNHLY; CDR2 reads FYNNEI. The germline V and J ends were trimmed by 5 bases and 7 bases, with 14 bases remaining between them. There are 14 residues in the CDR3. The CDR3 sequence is CASSNQGSGGELFF. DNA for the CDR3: TGTGCCAGCAGTAATCAGGGTTCGGGCGGGGAGCTGTTTTTT.

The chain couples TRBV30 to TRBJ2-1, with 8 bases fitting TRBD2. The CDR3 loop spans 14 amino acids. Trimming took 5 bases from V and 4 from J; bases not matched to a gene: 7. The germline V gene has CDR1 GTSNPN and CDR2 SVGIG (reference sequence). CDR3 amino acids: CAWSRASGYNEQFF. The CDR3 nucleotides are TGTGCCTGGTCCAGAGCTAGCGGGTACAATGAGCAGTTCTTC.

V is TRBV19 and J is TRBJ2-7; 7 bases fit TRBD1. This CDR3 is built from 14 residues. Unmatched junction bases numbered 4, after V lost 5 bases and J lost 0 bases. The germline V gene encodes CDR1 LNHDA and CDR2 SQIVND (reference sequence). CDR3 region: CASSFRTGSYEQYF. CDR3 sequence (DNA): TGTGCCAGTAGTTTCCGGACAGGCTCCTACGAGCAGTACTTC.

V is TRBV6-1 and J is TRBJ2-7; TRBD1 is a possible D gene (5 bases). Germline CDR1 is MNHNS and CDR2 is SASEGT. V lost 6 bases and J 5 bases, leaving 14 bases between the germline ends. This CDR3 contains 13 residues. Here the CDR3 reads CASRRQGRDEQYF. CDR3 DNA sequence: TGTGCCAGCAGACGGCAGGGCCGGGACGAGCAGTACTTC.

CDR3 amino acids: CASSQGAGVNEQFF. The CDR3 DNA sequence: TGTGCCAGCAGCCAAGGAGCGGGGGTGAATGAGCAGTTCTTC. This sequence joins TRBV4-2 and TRBJ2-1, with 8 bases aligning to TRBD2. V lost 1 base, J lost 7 bases, and 3 bases stayed unmatched. This CDR3 region has 14 residues. In germline, CDR1 is LGHNA, CDR2 YNFKEQ.

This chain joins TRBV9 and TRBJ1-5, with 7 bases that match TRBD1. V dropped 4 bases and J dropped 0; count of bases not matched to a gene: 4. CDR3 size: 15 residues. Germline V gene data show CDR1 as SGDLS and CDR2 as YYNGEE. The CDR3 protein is CASSTQGYSNQPQHF. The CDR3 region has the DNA TGTGCCAGCAGCACACAGGGGTATAGCAATCAGCCCCAGCATTTT.

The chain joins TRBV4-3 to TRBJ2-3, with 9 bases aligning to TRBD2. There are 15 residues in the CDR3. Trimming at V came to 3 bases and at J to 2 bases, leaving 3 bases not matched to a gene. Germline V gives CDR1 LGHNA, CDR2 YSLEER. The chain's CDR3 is CASSHTSGPTDTQYF. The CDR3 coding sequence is TGCGCCAGCAGCCACACTAGCGGGCCCACAGATACGCAGTATTTT.

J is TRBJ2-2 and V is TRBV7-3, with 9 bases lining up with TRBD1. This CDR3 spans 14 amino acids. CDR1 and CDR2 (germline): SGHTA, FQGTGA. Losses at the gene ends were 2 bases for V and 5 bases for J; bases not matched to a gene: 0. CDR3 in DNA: TGTGCCAGCAGCTTAGGACAGGGGACCGGGGAGCTGTTTTTT. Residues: CASSLGQGTGELFF.

The CDR3 nucleotides are TGTGCCAGTAGCGAGTACATAGGACAGGGGAGGGACGAGCAGTACTTC. It specifies CASSEYIGQGRDEQYF. The chain carries TRBV19 and TRBJ2-7, with TRBD1 matching over 9 bases. V was clipped by 6 bases and J by 5 bases; unmatched bases: 14. The germline V gene encodes CDR1 LNHDA and CDR2 SQIVND (reference sequence). The length of the CDR3 is 16 residues.

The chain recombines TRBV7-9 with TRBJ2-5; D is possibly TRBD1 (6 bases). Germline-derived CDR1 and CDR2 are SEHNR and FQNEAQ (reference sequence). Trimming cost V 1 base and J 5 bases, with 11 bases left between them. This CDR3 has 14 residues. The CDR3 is CASSLGGHRETQYF. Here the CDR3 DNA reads TGTGCCAGCAGCTTAGGGGGACACCGGGAGACCCAGTACTTC.

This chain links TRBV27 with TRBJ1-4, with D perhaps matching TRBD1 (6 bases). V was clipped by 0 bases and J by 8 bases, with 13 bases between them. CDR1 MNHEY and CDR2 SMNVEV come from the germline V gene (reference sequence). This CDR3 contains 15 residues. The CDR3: CASSLSSGVGEKLFF. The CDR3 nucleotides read TGTGCCAGCAGTTTATCGTCAGGGGTTGGAGAAAAACTGTTTTTT.

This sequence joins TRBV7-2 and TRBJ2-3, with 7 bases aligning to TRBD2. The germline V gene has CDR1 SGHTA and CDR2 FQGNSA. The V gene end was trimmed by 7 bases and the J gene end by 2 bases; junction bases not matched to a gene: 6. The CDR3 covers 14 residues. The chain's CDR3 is CASTRGGPTDTQYF. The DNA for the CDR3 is TGTGCCAGCACCCGGGGAGGGCCCACAGATACGCAGTATTTT.

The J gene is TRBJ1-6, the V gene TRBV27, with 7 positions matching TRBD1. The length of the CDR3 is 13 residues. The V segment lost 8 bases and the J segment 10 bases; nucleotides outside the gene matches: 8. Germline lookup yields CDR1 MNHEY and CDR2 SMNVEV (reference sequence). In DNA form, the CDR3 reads TGTGCCAGCCATCGACAGGGCGGGTCACCCCTCCACTTT. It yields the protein CASHRQGGSPLHF.